What follows are 19 T cell receptor beta chains derived from one specimen sequenced in a study of T cells in Graves' hyperthyroidism and ophthalmopathy. RNA transcripts were the template for amplifying TCR beta CDR3 regions. The HTBI primer set drove a first-round RT-PCR of the TCR CDR3. TCRdb itself ran the multiplex PCR reads through MiXCR, one entry per CDR3 protein. The sample carries over 500,000 distinct CDR3 sequences, about 15% recorded once. The sequenced sample consisted of blood. These receptor sequences come from a woman aged 25 to 45 with Graves' ophthalmopathy.

This rearrangement joins TRBV28 to TRBJ2-2; 13 nucleotides line up with TRBD2. The CDR3 runs 23 residues. The junction had 19 bases not matched to a gene; V was cut back by 3 bases and J by 0 bases. Germline V gene sequence: CDR1 MDHEN, CDR2 SYDVKM. CDR3 DNA sequence: TGTGCCAGCAGTTTCCAAACACCGGGACTAGCGGGGAAAAGAGATGCGAACACCGGGGAGCTGTTTTTT. As protein: CASSFQTPGLAGKRDANTGELFF.

This clonotype was detected ten times or more. This chain joins TRBV6-6 and TRBJ1-1; weak D call: TRBD1 (6 bases). This CDR3 region has 15 residues. The V and J ends lost 0 bases and 6 bases respectively, with 14 bases between them. Germline-derived CDR1 and CDR2 are MNHNY and SVGAGI (reference sequence). CDR3 nucleotide sequence: TGTGCCAGCAGTTACTCGGGGGTCGAGGGGGCTGAAGCTTTCTTT. It yields the protein CASSYSGVEGAEAFF.

In regard to this clonotype: A much larger clone differs by one base, so this may be a read error. This chain links TRBV6-2 or TRBV6-3 with TRBJ2-1; 9 positions agree with TRBD2. J lost 10 bases, V lost 0 bases, and 4 bases had no gene match. This CDR3 has 14 residues. Germline values: CDR1 MNHEY, CDR2 SVGEGT. The CDR3 loop is CASSYSTSGYEQFF. The CDR3 coding sequence is TGTGCCAGCAGTTACTCGACTAGCGGCTACGAGCAGTTCTTC.

Here the CDR3 DNA reads TGTGCCAGCAGTCCATGGACAGGGGAAGGCTACACCTTC. It encodes CASSPWTGEGYTF. The chain carries TRBV6-1 and TRBJ1-2; 9 bases align to TRBD1. V lost 5 bases and J lost 8; bases outside the gene matches: 6. Germline-derived CDR1 and CDR2 are MNHNS and SASEGT. The CDR3 contains 13 residues.

The sample holds many counts of this clonotype. The rearrangement joins TRBV12-3 or TRBV12-4 to TRBJ2-5, with 8 positions matching TRBD1. With 3 bases clipped from V and 2 bases from J, the junction kept 2 bases outside the gene matches. This CDR3 has 14 residues. The CDR3 loop is CASSFGTGQETQYF. CDR3 in DNA: TGTGCCAGCAGTTTCGGGACAGGACAAGAGACCCAGTACTTC.

This clonotype was counted at least ten times. The chain is built from TRBV27 and TRBJ2-3; no clear D gene. Germline V gene lookup returns CDR1 MNHEY and CDR2 SMNVEV (reference sequence). The ends were cut back, 6 bases at V and 0 bases at J, with 10 bases in the middle. The CDR3 is made up of 14 amino acids. The CDR3 DNA is TGTGCCAGCAGCTCCGACGAGAGCACAGATACGCAGTATTTT. The encoded protein is CASSSDESTDTQYF.

This clonotype came up many times. This chain connects TRBV2 to TRBJ2-7, with 7 bases fitting TRBD2. CDR3 size: 15 residues. V lost 7 bases to trimming and J lost 1 base; unmatched junction nucleotides: 10. CDR1 and CDR2 from the germline V gene are SNHLY and FYNNEI. DNA for the CDR3: TGTGCCAGCACCCAACTATCTAGCGGTTCCTACGAGCAGTACTTC. This sequence encodes CASTQLSSGSYEQYF.

The genes are TRBV6-1 and TRBJ2-1; 11 nucleotides agree with TRBD1. The germline gives CDR1 MNHNS, CDR2 SASEGT. The CDR3 consists of 14 residues. V was pared by 11 bases and J by 0 bases, with 3 bases of the junction left unmatched. CDR3 nucleotides: TGTGCCGGGGGGACAGGGGGCTCCTACAATGAGCAGTTCTTC. Its translation is CAGGTGGSYNEQFF.

The V and J genes are TRBV3-1 and TRBJ1-2, with a weak D call TRBD1 (6 bases). CDR3 length: 12 residues. Germline CDR1 reads LGHDT; CDR2 reads YNNKEL (reference sequence). Trimming removed 2 bases from V and 8 bases from J, with 9 bases in between. In nucleotides, the CDR3 is TGTGCCAGCAGCCAACCAGGGGAGGGCTACACCTTC. This sequence encodes CASSQPGEGYTF.

About this clonotype: Just one base apart from a much larger clone, this may be a read error. V is TRBV12-3 or TRBV12-4 and J is TRBJ2-7, with D possibly matching TRBD1 (5 bases). The V gene lost 10 bases and the J gene lost 7 bases, with 23 bases spanning the gap. CDR3 length: 14 amino acids. CDR3 sequence: CATTQTGTAGEQYF. CDR3 nucleotides: TGTGCCACCACGCAAACAGGAACGGCCGGTGAGCAGTACTTC.

This clonotype turned up a few times. This chain links TRBV5-1 with TRBJ2-2, with D possibly matching TRBD2 (6 bases). Trimming took off 7 bases at V and 0 bases at J, with 10 bases between the two ends. The CDR3 totals 14 residues. Germline CDR1 reads SGHRS; CDR2 reads YFSETQ. CDR3 DNA sequence: TGCGCCAGCGGCGGGACGTCGAACACCGGGGAGCTGTTTTTT. Translating it yields CASGGTSNTGELFF.

The chain's CDR3 is CASSLGTGDVQPQHF. CDR3 DNA sequence: TGTGCCAGCAGTCTAGGGACAGGGGATGTACAGCCCCAGCATTTT. This rearrangement joins TRBV28 to TRBJ1-5, with TRBD1 matching 10 bases. The CDR3 length is 15 residues. CDR1 MDHEN and CDR2 SYDVKM come from the germline V gene. V lost 5 bases to trimming and J lost 7 bases; unmatched junction nucleotides: 8.

The sample holds a few counts of this clonotype. This is likely a read error, given that the CDR3 carries no conserved phenylalanine or tryptophan at its end. The CDR3 sequence is CASSLSSYEQYL. In DNA, the CDR3 is TGCGCCAGCAGCTTGAGTAGCTACGAGCAGTACCTC. The chain has TRBV5-1 and TRBJ2-7; D is unresolved. This CDR3 region has 12 residues. The germline V gene has CDR1 SGHRS and CDR2 YFSETQ. V lost 1 base and J 3 bases, leaving 5 bases between the germline ends.

Only a few counts were recorded for this clonotype. The CDR3 region is CASSHVTQGNTEAFF. CDR3 coding DNA: TGCGCCAGCAGCCACGTTACCCAAGGGAACACTGAAGCTTTCTTT. V gene TRBV4-1 combines with J gene TRBJ1-1; D gene ambiguous. The CDR3 length is 15 residues. V lost 3 bases and J lost 1, with 12 bases in between. CDR1 and CDR2 from the germline V gene are MGHRA and YSYEKL.

This clonotype was seen at least ten times. The chain carries TRBV27 and TRBJ2-2, with 12 nucleotides matching TRBD1. The CDR3 is 16 amino acids. Per germline, CDR1 MNHEY and CDR2 SMNVEV (reference sequence). The J segment lost 6 bases and the V segment lost 5 bases, leaving 7 bases of the junction unmatched. The CDR3: CASSVWDRGQSGELFF. The CDR3 coding sequence is TGTGCCAGCAGTGTATGGGACAGGGGGCAATCCGGGGAGCTGTTTTTT.

The chain has TRBV6-6 and TRBJ1-1; D gene unclear. The germline V gene has CDR1 MNHNY and CDR2 SVGAGI (reference sequence). The CDR3 is 14 amino acids. Trimming pared 1 base from V and 1 base from J, leaving 7 bases between. CDR3 in amino acids: CASSYLSGNTEAFF. The CDR3 DNA follows: TGTGCCAGCAGTTACTTGTCAGGGAACACTGAAGCTTTCTTT.

The table lists this clonotype with many counts. J is TRBJ2-5 and V is TRBV6-2 or TRBV6-3; 16 nucleotides agree with TRBD2. The CDR3 consists of 19 residues. The V gene end was trimmed by 5 bases and the J gene end by 5 bases; junction bases not matched to a gene: 14. The germline CDR1 and CDR2 sequences are MNHEY and SVGEGT. CDR3 loop: CASSPIPGLAGGRSETQYF. The CDR3 DNA sequence: TGTGCCAGCAGTCCTATACCGGGACTAGCGGGAGGGCGAAGCGAGACCCAGTACTTC.

The V call is TRBV6-1, the J call TRBJ2-1, with 9 bases fitting TRBD2. CDR1 and CDR2 (germline): MNHNS, SASEGT. The trim removed 6 bases at V and 9 bases at J, leaving 6 bases unmatched. The CDR3 has 13 residues. DNA of the CDR3: TGTGCCAGCAGAGTAGCGGGAGACGGTGAGCAGTTCTTC. Protein: CASRVAGDGEQFF.

This clonotype appeared a few times. J is TRBJ2-1 and V is TRBV6-4, with TRBD2 as a possible D gene (5 bases). V was shortened by 2 bases and J by 0 bases, with 5 bases between the two germline ends. CDR1 MRHNA and CDR2 SNTAGT come from the germline V gene. This CDR3 contains 14 residues. The CDR3 loop reads CASSDGLSYNEQFF. DNA of the CDR3: TGTGCCAGCAGTGACGGACTCTCCTACAATGAGCAGTTCTTC.